The clone carrying this TCR beta chain was seen a handful of times. Its antigen is not known. The junction does not match germline at one end; this may be a read error. This sample was included in a study of metastatic and nonmetastatic thyroid tumors. Study-level background: The authors compared repertoires across blood and tumor or nodule tissue from malignant and benign thyroid patients.

MiXCR was used by TCRdb to re-call the PCR reads. This sample has 55,000 to 75,000 clones, with roughly a sixth found just once. The entire patient cohort was treatment-naive prior to thyroid surgery. This CDR3 is 13 amino acids long. The V gene's germline CDR1 is ENHRY and CDR2 SYGVKD. Study-wide results and limits: The study reportedly found significantly higher TCR beta diversity in malignant thyroid tumors than benign nodules, in blood and tumor.

This clonotype was obtained from a female donor with papillary thyroid cancer or a benign thyroid nodule (not recorded which). Some clones in this sample may be carry-over from other donors' samples. V usage is TRBV10-3 and J usage is TRBJ1-1; maybe TRBD1 (5 bases). Sequenced material: blood. CDR3 in amino acids: CAISEAWGTEAFF. The CDR3 region has the DNA TGTGCCATCAGTGAGGCATGGGGCACTGAGGCTTTCTTT.